What follows describes a single T cell receptor beta chain. Its target is unknown. Researchers tagged individual cDNA molecules with unique molecular identifiers. TCRdb fed the 5' RACE reads into MiXCR, producing one record per CDR3 protein. This table has about 97,000 distinct CDR3 sequences, about 10% appearing once. Looked up from germline, CDR1 is KGHDR and CDR2 is SFDVKD. Trimming removed 4 bases from V and 6 bases from J; junction bases left unmatched: 9. The CDR3 is 15 amino acids. The data stem from a study of early T cells in non-severe SARS-CoV-2 infection. Overall study: Sequenced material consisted of bulk RNA (from unsorted whole blood), and chains were unpaired.

Regarding the study as a whole: A preference for anti-spike CD8 responses marked VDJdb matching, which missed private and CD4 specificities.

The clonotype was recovered from an adult who was a healthcare worker with PCR-confirmed SARS-CoV-2 infection or an uninfected control (not recorded which). Here the sequenced sample was whole blood, taken at baseline. V is TRBV24-1 and J is TRBJ2-3; 7 nucleotides match TRBD2. The CDR3 is CATSDRSLAADTQYF. The CDR3 DNA sequence: TGTGCCACCAGTGACCGTTCCCTAGCGGCTGATACGCAGTATTTT.